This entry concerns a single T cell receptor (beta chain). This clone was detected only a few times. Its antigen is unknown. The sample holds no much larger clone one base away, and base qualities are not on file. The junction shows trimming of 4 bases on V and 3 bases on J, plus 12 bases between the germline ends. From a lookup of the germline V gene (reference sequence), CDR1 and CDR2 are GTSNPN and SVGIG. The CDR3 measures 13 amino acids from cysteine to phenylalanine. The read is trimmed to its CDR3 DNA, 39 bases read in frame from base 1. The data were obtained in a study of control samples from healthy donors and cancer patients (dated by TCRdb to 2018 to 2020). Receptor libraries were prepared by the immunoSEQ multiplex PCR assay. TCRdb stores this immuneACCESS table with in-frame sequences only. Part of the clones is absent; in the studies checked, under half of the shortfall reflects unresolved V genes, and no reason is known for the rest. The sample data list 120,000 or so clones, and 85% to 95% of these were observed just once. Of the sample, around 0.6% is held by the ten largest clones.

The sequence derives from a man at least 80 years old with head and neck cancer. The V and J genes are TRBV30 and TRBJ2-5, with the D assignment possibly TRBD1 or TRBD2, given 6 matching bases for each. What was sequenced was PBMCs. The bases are TGTGCCTGGAACCGGGGGCCTAAAGAGACCCAGTACTTC. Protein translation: CAWNRGPKETQYF.